This entry lists 2 T cell receptor beta chains sequenced from one sample in a study of technical replicates of blood from a handful of donors (dated by TCRdb to the late 2010s). Library prep was done by the immunoSEQ multiplex PCR assay. In TCRdb, the immuneACCESS table is reduced to in-frame sequences with V and J assigned. These tables do not hold every clone; where another copy was compared, an unresolved V gene accounts for under half, and the others remain unexplained. This sample gives 70,000 to 85,000 clones in total; about 90% of them show up just once. Roughly 0.41% of the sample is taken by the ten largest. The sample consisted of T cells isolated from PBMCs. These receptors were taken from a human donor in good health.

V is TRBV9 and J is TRBJ2-3; the match to TRBD2 covers 13 bases. Germline CDR1 SGDLS, CDR2 YYNGEE. The J segment lost 4 bases and the V segment lost 4 bases, leaving 3 bases of the junction unmatched. The CDR3 has 15 residues. CDR3 in amino acids: CASSTTSGGADTQYF. The CDR3 DNA sequence: TGTGCCAGCAGCACTACTAGCGGGGGGGCAGATACGCAGTATTTT.

This rearrangement joins TRBV7-9 to TRBJ1-1; D remains ambiguous. V was pared by 5 bases and J by 4 bases, with 8 bases between. The CDR3 runs to 12 residues. Germline assignment: CDR1 SEHNR and CDR2 FQNEAQ (reference sequence). CDR3 nucleotide sequence: TGTGCCAGCAGCCAAGGAGGCACTGAAGCTTTCTTT. Its translation: CASSQGGTEAFF.